Listed here are 17 T cell receptor beta chains from one sample, sequenced in a study of identical twins. TCRdb independently ran MiXCR on the 5' RACE reads; one entry per CDR3 protein. Among approximately 530,000 distinct CDR3 sequences listed, about a fifth were seen once. The same specimen was also included in a second study, on yellow fever vaccine responses in identical twins.

Specimen: CD4+ T cells sorted from blood. These receptors all come from a woman between 18 and 30 years old in good health.

This clonotype has just a few counts. V usage is TRBV12-3 or TRBV12-4 and J usage is TRBJ1-2; 10 bases match TRBD1. The V gene end was trimmed by 4 bases and the J gene end by 8 bases; junction bases not matched to a gene: 7. The CDR3 runs 14 residues. In DNA, the CDR3 is TGTGCCAGCAGTTCAGGACAGGGGGTCTCGGGCTACACCTTC. It codes for CASSSGQGVSGYTF.

V and J are TRBV6-5 and TRBJ2-7, with D perhaps assigned TRBD1 or TRBD2 (5 bases each). The germline CDR1 and CDR2 sequences are MNHEY and SVGAGI. The germline V and J ends were trimmed by 0 bases and 4 bases, with 10 bases remaining between them. The CDR3 spans 14 residues. CDR3 sequence: CASSYSRGSYEQYF. CDR3 coding DNA: TGTGCCAGCAGTTACTCGAGGGGATCTTACGAGCAGTACTTC.

The chain combines TRBV20-1 with TRBJ2-1; D unresolved. Germline values: CDR1 DFQATT, CDR2 SNEGSKA (reference sequence). The V gene lost 1 base and the J gene lost 6 bases, with 7 bases spanning the gap. CDR3 size: 12 residues. In DNA, the CDR3 is TGCAGTGCTAGAGTATCAGTCAATGAGCAGTTCTTC. Encoded protein: CSARVSVNEQFF.

The chain joins TRBV11-3 to TRBJ2-5; D not resolved. This CDR3 is built from 12 residues. V lost 5 bases and J 2 bases, leaving 6 bases between the germline ends. Germline V gene sequence: CDR1 SGHNT, CDR2 YENEEA. Here the CDR3 reads CASSRIQETQYF. CDR3 nucleotides: TGTGCCAGCAGCCGAATACAAGAGACCCAGTACTTC.

This clonotype was seen only a few times. The gene calls are TRBV7-2 and TRBJ2-7; the match to TRBD1 covers 8 bases. The CDR3 has 14 residues. The germline V gene has CDR1 SGHTA and CDR2 FQGNSA. The V and J ends lost 5 bases and 2 bases, in that order; junction bases with no gene match: 5. As DNA, the CDR3 is TGTGCCAGCAGCATAGACAGGGGACCCTACGAGCAGTACGTC. Protein: CASSIDRGPYEQYV.

The CDR3 loop reads CATSVGSNTDTQYF. The CDR3, as DNA: TGTGCCACCAGTGTAGGGAGTAATACAGATACGCAGTATTTT. The genes are TRBV24-1 and TRBJ2-3, with D tentatively TRBD2 (5 bases). Trimming pared 5 bases from V and 3 bases from J, leaving 11 bases between. The CDR3 extends over 14 amino acids. The germline gives CDR1 KGHDR, CDR2 SFDVKD.

This CDR3 is CASSPHGSLNTEAFF. The CDR3, as DNA: TGTGCCAGCAGCCCACACGGATCCCTGAACACTGAAGCTTTCTTT. The J gene is TRBJ1-1, the V gene TRBV3-1, with unresolved D. Between the trimmed V and J ends, which lost 4 bases and 0 bases, there was a span of 12 bases. Germline V CDR1 and CDR2: LGHDT, YNNKEL (reference sequence). CDR3 length: 15 residues.

The chain is built from TRBV7-3 and TRBJ2-3; 12 positions agree with TRBD2. Germline V gene lookup returns CDR1 SGHTA and CDR2 FQGTGA. The CDR3 has 16 residues. V lost 3 bases, J lost 4 bases, and 5 bases stayed unmatched. CDR3 loop: CASSFLAGGPPDTQYF. The CDR3 DNA reads as TGTGCCAGCAGCTTCCTAGCGGGAGGGCCCCCAGATACGCAGTATTTT.

V gene TRBV5-1 combines with J gene TRBJ2-4, with D perhaps TRBD1 or TRBD2 (6 bases each). The CDR3 is made up of 16 amino acids. Trimming removed 0 bases from V and 2 bases from J, with 12 bases in between. Germline CDR1 reads SGHRS; CDR2 reads YFSETQ. This CDR3 is CASSLELGGTKNIQYF. The CDR3 DNA is TGCGCCAGCAGCTTGGAGTTAGGGGGGACCAAAAACATTCAGTACTTC.

The chain couples TRBV6-5 to TRBJ2-7, with 8 bases lining up with TRBD1. The V and J ends lost 5 bases and 0 bases, in that order; junction bases with no gene match: 9. The CDR3 has 16 amino acids. In germline, CDR1 is MNHEY, CDR2 SVGAGI. In DNA, the CDR3 is TGTGCCAGCAGTCACCTGGGACAGGCGAGCTCCTACGAGCAGTACTTC. Protein sequence: CASSHLGQASSYEQYF.

This clonotype was seen more than once but under ten times. V and J are TRBV9 and TRBJ2-5; D gene unclear. V lost 4 bases and J lost 5, with 15 bases in between. Germline CDR1 SGDLS, CDR2 YYNGEE. The CDR3 totals 14 residues. CDR3 sequence reads: CASSIRPLGETQYF. The CDR3 coding sequence is TGTGCCAGCAGCATCCGACCCCTCGGGGAGACCCAGTACTTC.

This chain connects TRBV2 to TRBJ2-7; 12 positions agree with TRBD2. The CDR3 runs to 14 residues. V trimming: 4 bases; J trimming: 2 bases; junction bases outside the gene matches: 0. The V gene's germline CDR1 is SNHLY and CDR2 FYNNEI. This CDR3 is CASSGTSGTYEQYV. The CDR3, as DNA: TGTGCCAGCAGTGGGACTAGCGGGACCTACGAGCAGTACGTC.

This clonotype appeared a few times. V gene TRBV2 combines with J gene TRBJ2-7, with 10 bases lining up with TRBD2. Germline V lookup: CDR1 SNHLY, CDR2 FYNNEI. CDR3 size: 15 residues. Trimming at V came to 6 bases and at J to 2 bases, leaving 7 bases not matched to a gene. CDR3 amino acids: CASRLAGNSAYEQYF. The CDR3 DNA follows: TGTGCCAGCAGACTAGCGGGAAACTCTGCCTACGAGCAGTACTTC.

The chain recombines TRBV5-1 with TRBJ2-3; possible D gene TRBD1, 6 bases. CDR3 length: 14 amino acids. With 3 bases removed from V and 6 bases from J, the gap between germline ends came to 14 bases. Germline V CDR1 and CDR2: SGHRS, YFSETQ. CDR3 region: CASSSRQVEDTQYF. The CDR3 region has the DNA TGCGCCAGCAGCTCACGACAGGTAGAGGATACGCAGTATTTT.

V is TRBV4-1 and J is TRBJ2-2; 10 bases are a match to TRBD2. V was clipped by 1 base and J by 2 bases; unmatched bases: 7. Germline CDR1 MGHRA, CDR2 YSYEKL. This CDR3 has 18 amino acids. Here the CDR3 reads CASSQVFLAGVNTGELFF. The CDR3 DNA sequence: TGCGCCAGCAGCCAAGTGTTCCTAGCGGGGGTTAACACCGGGGAGCTGTTTTTT.

The V gene is TRBV19, the J gene TRBJ2-1; D unresolved. Looked up from germline, CDR1 is LNHDA and CDR2 is SQIVND (reference sequence). Trimming cost V 2 bases and J 0 bases, with 5 bases left between them. CDR3 length: 14 residues. The CDR3: CASSIKVSYNEQFF. CDR3 DNA: TGTGCCAGTAGTATAAAGGTCTCCTACAATGAGCAGTTCTTC.

The chain carries TRBV11-2 and TRBJ2-5; no reliable D call. The V gene's germline CDR1 is SGHAT and CDR2 FQNNGV. Trimming pared 2 bases from V and 1 base from J, leaving 8 bases between. CDR3 length: 14 residues. The CDR3 coding sequence is TGTGCCAGCAGCTTATCCCCCGGCCAAGAGACCCAGTACTTC. It is translated as CASSLSPGQETQYF.